The present T cell receptor beta chain was sequenced within a study of cytomegalovirus exposure and HLA in healthy donors. The study, taken as a whole, reports: V- and J-gene trimming of TCR beta was linked (in a later analysis) to a missense DCLRE1C variant. Cytomegalovirus association was listed for 164 TCR beta chains.

As for this clone: Its specificity is unknown.

Donors likely had unrecorded immune exposures despite being nominally healthy when sampled. The germline CDR1 and CDR2 sequences are SGHTA and FQGNSA. The CDR3 is 16 amino acids. V was cut by 5 bases and J by 2 bases, with 18 bases left in between. The PCR used 60 Vbeta and 13 Jbeta primers. Per the original methods: Around 10 million shared chains were among some 80 million unique TCR beta chains counted in a later analysis. The data were produced by immunoSEQ multiplex PCR, yet TCRdb's version contains in-frame clones alone and is incomplete. V and J calls and clone size are those listed in that table; D and trimming were worked out from the DNA. The repertoire table contains approximately 150,000 clones.

The gene calls are TRBV7-2 and TRBJ1-1, with TRBD1 as a possible D gene (6 bases). Sequenced sample: PBMCs. This receptor was identified in a woman between 35 and 50 years old in good health and CMV-seronegative. CDR3 DNA: TGTGCCAGCAGCCGGGGAATACGGACAGCAAACACTGAAGCTTTCTTT. Its protein is CASSRGIRTANTEAFF.